This T cell receptor beta chain was recovered during a study of blood T cell repertoires in COVID-19 (dated by TCRdb to between 2020 and 2021). With respect to the entire study: Samples covering the acute and convalescent phases of COVID-19 were provided by collaborators in the United States, Italy and Spain. Samples were obtained from the ongoing ImmuneRACE study (first 160 participants) and from some 1,300 subjects provided by 6 global collaborators. The repertoires were made available in a free public database intended to serve as a resource for research on the immune response to SARS-CoV-2. The prospective study material was composed of cDNA or gDNA derived from T cells, B-cell-depleted T cells, or PBMCs. Sample metadata almost always included a de-identified subject ID, COVID-19 status, age in years and sex. Where HLA class I and class II types were available, the types were taken from metadata supplied by the sample provider, not from assay-based typing. Deeply sampled blood TCRbeta repertoires from subjects exposed to, actively infected with, or recovered from COVID-19 were included in the dataset.

Participants in the prospective study were enrolled through a virtual design, were aged about 18 to 100 years, and lived in 24 United States geographic areas. In the prospective study, participants were assigned to cohorts based on the clinical history participants reported in a screening survey and a study questionnaire. Recovered participants in ImmuneRACE Cohort 3 were defined as having two consecutive negative NP/OP PCR tests, clearance from a healthcare professional, or resolution of symptoms. Each participant in the prospective study had whole blood, serum and a nasopharyngeal or oropharyngeal swab collected by mobile phlebotomists. Prospective study participants could optionally give additional blood draws and questionnaires over an approximately 2-month period. Before DNA extraction, blood samples from the prospective study were shipped at room temperature or frozen. The immunoSEQ Assay, a bias-controlled multiplex PCR, was used to amplify TCRbeta CDR3 regions from genomic DNA. The paper's processing steps were these. The number of nucleated cells in each sample was estimated from the amplification of reference gene primers within the assay. To quantify the absolute abundance of each unique TCRbeta CDR3 rearrangement, sequence reads were collapsed and filtered. For each sample, productive Simpson clonality was calculated as the square root of Simpson's diversity index across productive rearrangements. TCRdb took this table from immuneACCESS and kept in-frame rearrangements with V and J called. Such tables lack part of the clones; where checked against another copy, unresolved V genes explain under half of the gap, and the rest is unexplained. The DNA was the basis for D and trimming; V, J and clone size are from that table. Here the sample has about 220,000 clones; 70% to 85% occur a single time. In total, the top ten clones hold 3% to 3.5% of the sample.

Reading from cysteine to phenylalanine, the CDR3 counts 14 amino acids. Only CDR3 DNA is held: 42 bases, read in frame from base 1. Trimming takes 3 bases from V and 6 bases from J, and the germline ends sit 15 bases apart. CDR1 and CDR2 (SGHDT, YYEEEE) derive from the germline V gene. The full study reports these points: The amount of clinical and demographic metadata varied by source and participant and was provided uncurated.

This clone has only a few counts. No antigen is known for it. No base quality information exists; no much larger clone differs at one position. This clonotype originated in a woman aged 55-69 years who had recovered from COVID-19. Material for sequencing was PBMCs or T cells enriched from blood (not recorded which). The receptor chain draws on TRBV5-6 and TRBJ1-2, with the D gene call left open. At the DNA level, the sequence is TGTGCCAGCAGCTATGGAGAACCGAGAAATGGCTACACCTTC. Protein translation: CASSYGEPRNGYTF.